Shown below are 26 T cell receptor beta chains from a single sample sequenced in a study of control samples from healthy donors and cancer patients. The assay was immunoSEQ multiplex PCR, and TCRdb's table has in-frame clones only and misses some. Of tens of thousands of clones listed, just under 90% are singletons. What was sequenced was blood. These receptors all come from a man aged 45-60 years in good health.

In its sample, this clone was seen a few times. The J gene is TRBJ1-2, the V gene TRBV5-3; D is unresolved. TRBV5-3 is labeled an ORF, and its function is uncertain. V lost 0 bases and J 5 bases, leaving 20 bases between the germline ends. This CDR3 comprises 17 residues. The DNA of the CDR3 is TGTGCCAGAAGCTTGGAGGCCCAACACATTCGAGATTATGGCTACACCTTC. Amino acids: CARSLEAQHIRDYGYTF.

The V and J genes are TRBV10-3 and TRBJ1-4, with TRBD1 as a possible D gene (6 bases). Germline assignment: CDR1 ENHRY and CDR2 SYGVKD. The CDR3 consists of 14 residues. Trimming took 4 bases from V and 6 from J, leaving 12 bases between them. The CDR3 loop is CAISGGQGHEKLFF. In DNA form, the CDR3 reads TGTGCCATCAGTGGAGGCCAGGGGCATGAAAAACTGTTTTTT.

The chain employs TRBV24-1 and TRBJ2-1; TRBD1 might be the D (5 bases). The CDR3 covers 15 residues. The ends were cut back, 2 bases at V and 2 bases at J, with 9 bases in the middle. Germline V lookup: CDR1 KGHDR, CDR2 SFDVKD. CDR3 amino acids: CATSDSRGTYNEQFF. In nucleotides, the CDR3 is TGTGCCACCAGTGATTCAAGGGGTACCTACAATGAGCAGTTCTTC.

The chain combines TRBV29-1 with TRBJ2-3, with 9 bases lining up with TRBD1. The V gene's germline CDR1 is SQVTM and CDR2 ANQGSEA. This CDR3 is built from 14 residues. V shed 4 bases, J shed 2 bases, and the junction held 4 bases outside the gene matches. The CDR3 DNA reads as TGCAGCGTTGGACAGGGGGGGACCACAGATACGCAGTATTTT. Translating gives CSVGQGGTTDTQYF.

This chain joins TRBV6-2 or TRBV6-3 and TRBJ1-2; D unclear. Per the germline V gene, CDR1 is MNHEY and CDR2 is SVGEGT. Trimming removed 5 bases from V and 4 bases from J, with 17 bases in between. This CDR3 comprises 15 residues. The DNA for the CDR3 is TGTGCCAGCAGTACGCGGAACATAGGTCCCTATGGCTACACCTTC. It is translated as CASSTRNIGPYGYTF.

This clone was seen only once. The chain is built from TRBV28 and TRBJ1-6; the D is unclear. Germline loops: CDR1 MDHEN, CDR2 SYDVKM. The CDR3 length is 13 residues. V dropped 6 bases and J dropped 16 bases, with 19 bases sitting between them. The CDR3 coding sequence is TGTGCCAGCAGGAGTCCGCCTGTTTCGCAACTCCACTTT. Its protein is CASRSPPVSQLHF.

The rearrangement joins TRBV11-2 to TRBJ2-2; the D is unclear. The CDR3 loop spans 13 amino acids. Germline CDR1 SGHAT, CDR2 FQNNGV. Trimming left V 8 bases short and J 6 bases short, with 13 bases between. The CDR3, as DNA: TGTGCCAGCCTTTTCACACGGGCCGGGGAGCTGTTTTTT. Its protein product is CASLFTRAGELFF.

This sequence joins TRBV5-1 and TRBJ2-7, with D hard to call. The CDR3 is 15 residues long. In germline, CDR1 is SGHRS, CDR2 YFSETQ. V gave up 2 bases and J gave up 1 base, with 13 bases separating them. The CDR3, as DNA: TGCGCCAGCAGCTTTGACCCCGGGCCATCCTACGAGCAGTACTTC. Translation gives CASSFDPGPSYEQYF.

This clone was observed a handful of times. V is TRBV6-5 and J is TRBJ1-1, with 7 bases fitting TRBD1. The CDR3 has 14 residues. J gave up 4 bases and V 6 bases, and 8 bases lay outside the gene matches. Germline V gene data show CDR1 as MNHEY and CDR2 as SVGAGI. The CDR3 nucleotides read TGTGCCAGCAGCAGGACAGGACTGCGCACTGAAGCTTTCTTT. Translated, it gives CASSRTGLRTEAFF.

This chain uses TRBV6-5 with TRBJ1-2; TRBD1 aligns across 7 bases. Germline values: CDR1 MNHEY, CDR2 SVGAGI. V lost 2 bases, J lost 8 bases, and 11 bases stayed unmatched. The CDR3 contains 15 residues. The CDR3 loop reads CASSYDGAGGAGYTF. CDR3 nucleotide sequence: TGTGCCAGCAGTTACGACGGGGCAGGGGGGGCCGGCTACACCTTC.

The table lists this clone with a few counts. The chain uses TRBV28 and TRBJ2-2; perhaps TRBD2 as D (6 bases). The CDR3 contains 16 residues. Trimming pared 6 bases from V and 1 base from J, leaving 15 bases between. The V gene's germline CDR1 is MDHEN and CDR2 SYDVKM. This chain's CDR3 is CASRVPAGMNTGELFF. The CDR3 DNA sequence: TGTGCCAGCAGGGTCCCTGCGGGGATGAACACCGGGGAGCTGTTTTTT.

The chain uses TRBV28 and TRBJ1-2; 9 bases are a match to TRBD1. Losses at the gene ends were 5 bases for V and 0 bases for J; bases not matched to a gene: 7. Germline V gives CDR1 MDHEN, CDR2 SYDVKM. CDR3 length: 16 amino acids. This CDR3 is CASSTQTGGTNYGYTF. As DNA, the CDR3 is TGTGCCAGCAGTACCCAGACAGGGGGTACTAACTATGGCTACACCTTC.

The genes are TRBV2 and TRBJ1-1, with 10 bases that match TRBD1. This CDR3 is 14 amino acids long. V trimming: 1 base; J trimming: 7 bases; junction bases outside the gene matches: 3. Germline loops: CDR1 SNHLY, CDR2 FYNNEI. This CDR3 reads CASSEVGTGDEAFF. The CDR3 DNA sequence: TGTGCCAGCAGTGAAGTGGGGACAGGGGATGAAGCTTTCTTT.

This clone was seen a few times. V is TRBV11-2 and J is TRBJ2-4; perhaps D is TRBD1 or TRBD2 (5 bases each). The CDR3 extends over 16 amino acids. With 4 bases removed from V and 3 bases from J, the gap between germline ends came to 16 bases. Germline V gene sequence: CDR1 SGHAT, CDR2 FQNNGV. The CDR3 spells CASSSWPERGKNIQYF. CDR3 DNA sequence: TGTGCCAGCAGCTCCTGGCCAGAGAGGGGCAAAAACATTCAGTACTTC. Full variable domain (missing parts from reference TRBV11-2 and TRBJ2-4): EAGVAQSPRYKIIEKRQSVAFWCNPISGHATLYWYQQILGQGPKLLIQFQNNGVVDDSQLPKDRFSAERLKGVDSTLKIQPAKLEDSAVYLCASSSWPERGKNIQYFGAGTRLSVL.

The CDR3, as DNA: TGTGCCTCCAAGATAACGGGGACGAACACTGAAGCTTTCTTT. Translated: CASKITGTNTEAFF. The chain joins TRBV5-8 to TRBJ1-1, with a tentative D call TRBD1 (5 bases). The CDR3 contains 14 residues. Per germline, CDR1 SGHTS and CDR2 YDEGEE. V was clipped by 10 bases and J by 1 base, with 17 bases between them. Full variable domain (outside the CDR3, taken from reference TRBV5-8 and TRBJ1-1): EAGVTQSPTHLIKTRGQQATLRCSPISGHTSVYWYQQALGLGLQFLLWYDEGEERNRGNFPPRFSGRQFPNYSSELNVNALELEDSALYLCASKITGTNTEAFFGQGTRLTVV.

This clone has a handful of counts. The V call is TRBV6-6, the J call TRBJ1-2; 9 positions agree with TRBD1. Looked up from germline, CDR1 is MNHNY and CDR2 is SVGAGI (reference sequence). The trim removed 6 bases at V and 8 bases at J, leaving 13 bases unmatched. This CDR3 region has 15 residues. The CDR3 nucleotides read TGTGCCAGCAGGGCGGGACAGGGTGATCCGAAGGGCTACACCTTC. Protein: CASRAGQGDPKGYTF.

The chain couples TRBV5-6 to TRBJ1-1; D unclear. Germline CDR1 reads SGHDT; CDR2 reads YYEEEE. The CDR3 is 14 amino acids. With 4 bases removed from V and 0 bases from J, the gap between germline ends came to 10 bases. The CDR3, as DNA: TGTGCCAGCAGCCTTGGGCTACTGAACACTGAAGCTTTCTTT. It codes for CASSLGLLNTEAFF.

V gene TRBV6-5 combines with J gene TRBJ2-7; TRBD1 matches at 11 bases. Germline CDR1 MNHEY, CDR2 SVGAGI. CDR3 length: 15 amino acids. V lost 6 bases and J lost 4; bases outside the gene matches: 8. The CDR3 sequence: CASRTTGTGGYEQYF. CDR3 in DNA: TGTGCCAGCAGAACTACCGGGACAGGGGGTTACGAGCAGTACTTC.

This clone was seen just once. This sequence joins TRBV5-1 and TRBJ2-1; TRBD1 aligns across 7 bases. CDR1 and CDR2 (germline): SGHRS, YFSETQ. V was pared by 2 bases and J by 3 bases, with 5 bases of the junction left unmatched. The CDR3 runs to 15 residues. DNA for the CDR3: TGCGCCAGCAGCTTTCGGACAGGCGACTACAATGAGCAGTTCTTC. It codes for CASSFRTGDYNEQFF.

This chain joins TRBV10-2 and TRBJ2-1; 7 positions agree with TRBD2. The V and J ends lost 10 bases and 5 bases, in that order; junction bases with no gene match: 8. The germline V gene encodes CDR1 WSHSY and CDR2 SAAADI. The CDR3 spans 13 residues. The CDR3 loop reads CATKAGINNEQFF. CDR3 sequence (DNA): TGCGCCACCAAAGCGGGGATCAACAATGAGCAGTTCTTC.

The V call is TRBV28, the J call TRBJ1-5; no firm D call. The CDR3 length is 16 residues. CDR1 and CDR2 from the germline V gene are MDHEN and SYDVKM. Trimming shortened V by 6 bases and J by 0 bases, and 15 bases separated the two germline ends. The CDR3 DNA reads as TGTGCCAGCAGCGTTTCCGGAACCTATAGCAATCAGCCCCAGCATTTT. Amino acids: CASSVSGTYSNQPQHF.

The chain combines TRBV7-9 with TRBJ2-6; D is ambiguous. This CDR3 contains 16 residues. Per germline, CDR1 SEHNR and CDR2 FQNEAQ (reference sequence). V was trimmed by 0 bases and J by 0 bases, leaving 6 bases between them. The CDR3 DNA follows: TGTGCCAGCAGCTTAGCGGTGGGCTCTGGGGCCAACGTCCTGACTTTC. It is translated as CASSLAVGSGANVLTF.

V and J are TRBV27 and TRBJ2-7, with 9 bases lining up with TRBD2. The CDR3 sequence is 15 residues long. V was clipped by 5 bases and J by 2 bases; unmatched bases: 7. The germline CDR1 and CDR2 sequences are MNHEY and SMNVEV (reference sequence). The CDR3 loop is CASSRLAGPAYEQYF. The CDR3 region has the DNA TGTGCCAGCAGTCGCCTAGCGGGGCCCGCCTACGAGCAGTACTTC.

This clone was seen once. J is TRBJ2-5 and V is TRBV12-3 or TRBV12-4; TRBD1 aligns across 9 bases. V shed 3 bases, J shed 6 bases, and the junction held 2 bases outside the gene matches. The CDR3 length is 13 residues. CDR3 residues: CASSFGTGKTQYF. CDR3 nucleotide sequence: TGTGCCAGCAGTTTTGGGACAGGGAAGACCCAGTACTTC.

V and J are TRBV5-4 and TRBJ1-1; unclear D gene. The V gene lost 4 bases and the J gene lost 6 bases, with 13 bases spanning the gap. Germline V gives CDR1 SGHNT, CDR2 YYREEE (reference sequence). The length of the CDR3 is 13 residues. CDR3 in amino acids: CASSPRYTAEAFF. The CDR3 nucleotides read TGTGCCAGCAGCCCCCGCTACACCGCTGAAGCTTTCTTT.

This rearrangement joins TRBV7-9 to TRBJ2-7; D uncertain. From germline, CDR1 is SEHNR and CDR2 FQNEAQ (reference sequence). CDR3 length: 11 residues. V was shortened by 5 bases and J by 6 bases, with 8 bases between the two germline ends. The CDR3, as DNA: TGTGCCAGCAGCGTTATGAGCGAGCAGTACTTC. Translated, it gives CASSVMSEQYF.